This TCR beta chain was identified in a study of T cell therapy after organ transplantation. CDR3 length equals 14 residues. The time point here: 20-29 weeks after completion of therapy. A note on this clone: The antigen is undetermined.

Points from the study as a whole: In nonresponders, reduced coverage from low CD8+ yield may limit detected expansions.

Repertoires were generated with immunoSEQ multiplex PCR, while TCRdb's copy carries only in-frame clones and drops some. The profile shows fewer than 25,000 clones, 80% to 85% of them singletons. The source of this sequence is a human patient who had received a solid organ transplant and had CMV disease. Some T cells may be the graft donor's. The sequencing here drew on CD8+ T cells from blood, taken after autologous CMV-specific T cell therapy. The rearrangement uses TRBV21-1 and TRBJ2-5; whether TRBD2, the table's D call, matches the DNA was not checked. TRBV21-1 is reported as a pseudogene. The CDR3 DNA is TGTGCCACCCCGGGACTAGCGGACCAAGAGACCCAGTACTTC. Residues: CATPGLADQETQYF.